Below, 10 T cell receptor beta chains from the same sample are listed, as sequenced in a study of shared clonotypes between healthy human individuals. The data were produced by immunoSEQ multiplex PCR, yet TCRdb's version contains in-frame clones alone and is incomplete. Of about 2.4 million clones listed, around nine tenths are singletons. The sample consisted of naive CD4+ T cells sorted from blood. Subset meaning: CD45RA+ positively selected. The origin of the receptors is a man younger than 35 in good health.

The chain has TRBV27 and TRBJ2-7; 7 nucleotides align to TRBD1. J lost 1 base, V lost 6 bases, and 3 bases had no gene match. Looked up from germline, CDR1 is MNHEY and CDR2 is SMNVEV (reference sequence). The CDR3 runs to 13 residues. Here the CDR3 DNA reads TGTGCCAGCAGCACGACAGGGTCCTACGAGCAGTACTTC. Translated: CASSTTGSYEQYF.

The chain is built from TRBV2 and TRBJ2-3; D may be TRBD1 (5 bases). Germline CDR1 SNHLY, CDR2 FYNNEI. This CDR3 spans 15 amino acids. With 7 bases removed from V and 1 base from J, the gap between germline ends came to 15 bases. The CDR3 DNA is TGTGCCAGCAATCTAGGGGCCTCGGGCACAGATACGCAGTATTTT. This gives the protein CASNLGASGTDTQYF.

The chain couples TRBV30 to TRBJ2-3; 15 bases align to TRBD2. Germline CDR1 and CDR2: GTSNPN and SVGIG (reference sequence). The CDR3 length is 16 residues. Losses at the gene ends were 2 bases for V and 4 bases for J; bases not matched to a gene: 4. CDR3: CAWSSGLAGGADTQYF. The CDR3 coding sequence is TGTGCCTGGAGTTCGGGACTAGCGGGGGGAGCAGATACGCAGTATTTT. Filled out from reference TRBV30 and TRBJ2-3, the complete variable domain reads SQTIHQWPATLVQPVGSPLSLECTVEGTSNPNLYWYRQAAGRGLQLLFYSVGIGQISSEVPQNLSASRPQDRQFILSSKKLLLSDSGFYLCAWSSGLAGGADTQYFGPGTRLTVL.

The chain joins TRBV4-3 to TRBJ2-3, with a tentative D call TRBD2 (6 bases). CDR3 length equals 15 residues. Trimming took off 3 bases at V and 4 bases at J, with 14 bases between the two ends. The germline gives CDR1 LGHNA, CDR2 YSLEER. For the CDR3, the DNA is TGCGCCAGCAGCCAGGAACTAGCTCTTGCAGATACGCAGTATTTT. As protein: CASSQELALADTQYF.

Details on this clone: One junction end disagrees with the germline gene, perhaps due to a read error. The same CDR3 also results from other DNA sequences found in this sample. The chain combines TRBV9 with TRBJ2-7; 11 bases map to TRBD2. The germline V gene has CDR1 SGDLS and CDR2 YYNGEE. The CDR3 totals 15 residues. The CDR3 is CASSVEPSGGYEQYF. The CDR3 bases are TGCGCCAGCAGCGTCGAGCCTAGCGGGGGGTACGAGCAGTACTTC.

The chain employs TRBV18 and TRBJ2-7; D is undetermined. The germline V gene encodes CDR1 KGHSH and CDR2 LQKENI. With 1 base removed from V and 4 bases from J, the gap between germline ends came to 17 bases. The CDR3 extends over 16 amino acids. This chain's CDR3 is CASSPLRQRNSYEQYF. As DNA, the CDR3 is TGTGCCAGCTCACCACTCCGTCAAAGGAACTCGTACGAGCAGTACTTC. Full variable domain (remainder filled in from reference TRBV18 and TRBJ2-7): NAGVMQNPRHLVRRRGQEARLRCSPMKGHSHVYWYRQLPEEGLKFMVYLQKENIIDESGMPKERFSAEFPKEGPSILRIQQVVRGDSAAYFCASSPLRQRNSYEQYFGPGTRLTVT.

The gene calls are TRBV7-9 and TRBJ1-1, with D possibly matching TRBD1 (5 bases). The germline V gene encodes CDR1 SEHNR and CDR2 FQNEAQ (reference sequence). The CDR3 loop spans 15 amino acids. Trimming shortened V by 5 bases and J by 1 base, and 14 bases separated the two germline ends. As DNA, the CDR3 is TGTGCCAGCAGCACCGGGACTTCAGGGAACACTGAAGCTTTCTTT. Translation: CASSTGTSGNTEAFF.

V usage is TRBV7-9 and J usage is TRBJ2-2, with D tentatively TRBD2 (6 bases). Germline loops: CDR1 SEHNR, CDR2 FQNEAQ (reference sequence). This CDR3 contains 16 residues. V dropped 4 bases and J dropped 5 bases, with 17 bases sitting between them. CDR3 loop: CASSSTGQGGTGELFF. Written as DNA, the CDR3 is TGTGCCAGCAGCTCTACCGGGCAGGGAGGTACCGGGGAGCTGTTTTTT.

This chain links TRBV18 with TRBJ2-7; 13 bases agree with TRBD2. From germline, CDR1 is KGHSH and CDR2 LQKENI. The CDR3 runs to 17 residues. V was clipped by 6 bases and J by 0 bases; unmatched bases: 8. CDR3 sequence reads: CASSRGLAGAPSYEQYF. The CDR3 bases are TGTGCCAGCTCCCGTGGACTAGCGGGAGCCCCCTCCTACGAGCAGTACTTC.

V and J are TRBV6-5 and TRBJ1-1; D possibly corresponds to TRBD1 (5 bases). Trimming left V 6 bases short and J 6 bases short, with 20 bases between. The CDR3 contains 15 residues. The germline V gene has CDR1 MNHEY and CDR2 SVGAGI. The DNA for the CDR3 is TGTGCCAGCAGCGAACCGGGGACGGGGAATGCTGAAGCTTTCTTT. Translating gives CASSEPGTGNAEAFF.